The sequence of this TCR beta chain was determined in a study of radiation and T cells in renal cell carcinoma. Trimming removed 5 bases from V and 4 bases from J, with 18 bases in between. Germline V gene sequence: CDR1 SGHVS, CDR2 FNYEAQ. CDR3 length equals 17 residues. The assay was immunoSEQ multiplex PCR, and TCRdb's table has in-frame clones only and misses some. Of about 20,000 clones in the sample, 60% to 75% are singletons; the top ten hold about 12%. This sample's treatment: 15 Gy SBRT to primary tumor, nephrectomy 4 weeks later. Nephrectomy followed 15 Gy stereotactic body radiation by 4 weeks. Clear cell pathology was present in this patient's renal cell carcinoma.

This TCR was sampled from a woman in her sixties or seventies with renal cell carcinoma. The sample here was tumor tissue, taken from a patient whose treatment included radiotherapy and nephrectomy. This chain joins TRBV7-6 and TRBJ2-6; the D is unclear. The CDR3 loop is CASSIRPGGEGANVLTF. The CDR3 DNA is TGTGCCAGCAGCATTCGGCCAGGTGGCGAAGGGGCCAACGTCCTGACTTTC.